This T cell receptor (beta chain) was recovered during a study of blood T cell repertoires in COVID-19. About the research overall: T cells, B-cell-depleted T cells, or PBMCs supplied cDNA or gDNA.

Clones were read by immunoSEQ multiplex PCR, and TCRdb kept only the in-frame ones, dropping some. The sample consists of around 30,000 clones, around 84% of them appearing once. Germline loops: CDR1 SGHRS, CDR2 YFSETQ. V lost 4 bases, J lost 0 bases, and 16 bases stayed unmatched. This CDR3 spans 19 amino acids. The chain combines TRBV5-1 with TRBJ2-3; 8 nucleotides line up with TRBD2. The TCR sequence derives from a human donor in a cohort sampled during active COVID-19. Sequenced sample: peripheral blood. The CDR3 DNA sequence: TGCGCCAGCAGCCCTTCGGTCAGCGGGGGCCCTACTAGCACAGATACGCAGTATTTT. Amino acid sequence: CASSPSVSGGPTSTDTQYF.